Shown below are 7 T cell receptor beta chains from a single sample sequenced in a study of blood T cell repertoires in COVID-19. Here immunoSEQ multiplex PCR was the method, and the copy in TCRdb shows in-frame clones only, minus some. The data contain about 180,000 clones, approximately 85% of them singletons. Input material: PBMCs or T cells enriched from blood (not recorded which). All receptors come from a young woman who had recovered from COVID-19.

The chain joins TRBV7-9 to TRBJ2-7; TRBD1 matches at 8 bases. CDR3 length equals 15 residues. CDR1 and CDR2 from the germline V gene are SEHNR and FQNEAQ (reference sequence). Trimming removed 1 base from V and 6 bases from J; junction bases left unmatched: 8. The CDR3 loop is CASSLGPRTGFEQYF. In DNA form, the CDR3 reads TGTGCCAGCAGCTTAGGGCCCCGGACAGGGTTCGAGCAGTACTTC. The entire variable domain, with the rest obtained from reference TRBV7-9 and TRBJ2-7, is as follows: DTGVSQNPRHKITKRGQNVTFRCDPISEHNRLYWYRQTLGQGPEFLTYFQNEAQLEKSRLLSDRFSAERPKGSFSTLEIQRTEQGDSAMYLCASSLGPRTGFEQYFGPGTRLTVT.

V usage is TRBV6-2 or TRBV6-3 and J usage is TRBJ2-7; 12 nucleotides agree with TRBD1. The CDR3 consists of 16 residues. V was pared by 5 bases and J by 4 bases, with 9 bases of the junction left unmatched. The germline V gene encodes CDR1 MNHEY and CDR2 SVGEGT. CDR3 nucleotide sequence: TGTGCCAGCAGTAGATCCGGGACAGGGGGCTTGTACGAGCAGTACTTC. This codes for CASSRSGTGGLYEQYF.

The genes are TRBV4-1 and TRBJ2-7, with TRBD2 identical over 8 bases. The CDR3 length is 16 residues. Germline V gives CDR1 MGHRA, CDR2 YSYEKL. Losses at the gene ends were 2 bases for V and 0 bases for J; bases not matched to a gene: 6. CDR3 sequence reads: CASSQPPGGPSYEQYF. CDR3 bases: TGCGCCAGCAGCCAACCCCCGGGAGGGCCCTCCTACGAGCAGTACTTC.

The rearrangement links TRBV11-2 to TRBJ2-5; 10 bases match TRBD2. J lost 5 bases, V lost 4 bases, and 7 bases had no gene match. CDR1 SGHAT and CDR2 FQNNGV come from the germline V gene. The CDR3 is made up of 15 amino acids. In nucleotides, the CDR3 is TGTGCCAGCAGCTCCCTCTCGACTAGCGGGGAGACCCAGTACTTC. It codes for CASSSLSTSGETQYF.

The chain employs TRBV6-5 and TRBJ2-1, with D perhaps matching TRBD2 (6 bases). The CDR3 totals 14 residues. CDR1 and CDR2 (germline): MNHEY, SVGAGI. V was cut by 8 bases and J by 7 bases, with 18 bases left in between. The CDR3 bases are TGTGCCAGCCCCGACGGAGGGTCGGGGAATGAGCAGTTCTTC. Its protein product is CASPDGGSGNEQFF.

This clone was seen more than once but under ten times. CDR3 residues: CARPGQSSGNTIYF. As DNA, the CDR3 is TGTGCCAGACCGGGACAGAGCTCTGGAAACACCATATATTTT. The V and J genes are TRBV28 and TRBJ1-3; 7 bases match TRBD1. With 9 bases clipped from V and 0 bases from J, the junction kept 5 bases outside the gene matches. There are 14 residues in the CDR3. CDR1 and CDR2 from the germline V gene are MDHEN and SYDVKM. Based on the CDR3 plus reference TRBV28 and TRBJ1-3, the full variable domain is DVKVTQSSRYLVKRTGEKVFLECVQDMDHENMFWYRQDPGLGLRLIYFSYDVKMKEKGDIPEGYSVSREKKERFSLILESASTNQTSMYLCARPGQSSGNTIYFGEGSWLTVV.

The chain is built from TRBV19 and TRBJ1-1; D gene ambiguous. The CDR3 length is 16 residues. Germline lookup yields CDR1 LNHDA and CDR2 SQIVND (reference sequence). V lost 4 bases and J lost 0, with 15 bases in between. For the CDR3, the DNA is TGTGCCAGTAGTAGCCCCCACACGGGTGTGAACACTGAAGCTTTCTTT. Translating gives CASSSPHTGVNTEAFF. The entire variable domain, with the rest obtained from reference TRBV19 and TRBJ1-1, is as follows: DGGITQSPKYLFRKEGQNVTLSCEQNLNHDAMYWYRQDPGQGLRLIYYSQIVNDFQKGDIAEGYSVSREKKESFPLTVTSAQKNPTAFYLCASSSPHTGVNTEAFFGQGTRLTVV.